This T cell receptor beta chain was sequenced for a study of blood T cell repertoires in COVID-19. Study details: From the United States, Italy and Spain came samples of acute and convalescent COVID-19. The cDNA or gDNA used as material had been derived from T cells, B-cell-depleted T cells, or PBMCs.

The CDR3 consists of 15 residues. Germline V gene data show CDR1 as SNHLY and CDR2 as FYNNEI. The V segment lost 4 bases and the J segment 7 bases; nucleotides outside the gene matches: 5. In the study's own analysis: Estimation of nucleated cell counts was performed using reference gene primer amplification. Repertoires were generated with immunoSEQ multiplex PCR, while TCRdb's copy carries only in-frame clones and drops some. That table is the source of V, J and clone size, and D and trimming were worked out from the DNA. The data hold some 220,000 clones, with 65% to 90% observed a single time. While infection was still active, Seattle patients were enrolled and then followed longitudinally.

The chain employs TRBV2 and TRBJ1-4; 11 bases line up with TRBD1. The sequence was collected from a woman aged 70-85 years with COVID-19, enrolled during active disease. The specimen was peripheral blood. The CDR3 loop reads CASSGPGTGGEKLFF. DNA for the CDR3: TGTGCCAGCAGTGGTCCCGGGACAGGGGGTGAAAAACTGTTTTTT. Looking up the rest from reference TRBV2 and TRBJ1-4 gives the full variable domain: EPEVTQTPSHQVTQMGQEVILRCVPISNHLYFYWYRQILGQKVEFLVSFYNNEISEKSEIFDDQFSVERPDGSNFTLKIRSTKLEDSAMYFCASSGPGTGGEKLFFGSGTQLSVL.